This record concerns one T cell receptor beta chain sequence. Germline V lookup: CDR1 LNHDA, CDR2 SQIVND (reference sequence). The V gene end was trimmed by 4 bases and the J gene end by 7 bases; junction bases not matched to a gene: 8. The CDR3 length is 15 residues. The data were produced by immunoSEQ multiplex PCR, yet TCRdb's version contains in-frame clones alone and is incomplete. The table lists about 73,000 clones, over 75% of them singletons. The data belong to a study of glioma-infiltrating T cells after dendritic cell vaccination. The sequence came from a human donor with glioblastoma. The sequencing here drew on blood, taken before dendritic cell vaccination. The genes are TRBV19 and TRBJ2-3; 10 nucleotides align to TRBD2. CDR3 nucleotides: TGTGCCAGTAGTAAGGATAGCGGGGGGCTGAATACGCAGTATTTT. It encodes CASSKDSGGLNTQYF.